This T cell receptor (beta chain) derives from a study of lymphopenia after photon versus proton radiotherapy. General study findings and limits: In patients who died, overall survival fell as post-nadir TCR diversity dropped more. Relative stability marked proton patients; photon patients lost diversity and naive cells.

Only in-frame clones appear in the TCRdb table, and some are missing; sequencing was by immunoSEQ multiplex PCR. Of 50,000 to 60,000 clones in the sample, about 92% are singletons; the top ten hold 15% to 20%. CDR3 size: 13 residues. CDR1 is LGHNT, CDR2 FRNRAP, per germline. Note on this clone: As yet, its antigen is unknown. Mismatch with germline at one junction end may stem from a read error.

The clonotype was recovered from a woman aged 40 to 49 with cholangiocarcinoma. The specimen comprised peripheral blood, sampled from a patient treated with photon-based radiotherapy. The V and J genes are TRBV12-5 and TRBJ1-2; perhaps TRBD1 as D (5 bases). CDR3: CASVLGGDYGYTF. Here the CDR3 DNA reads TGTGCTAGTGTTTTGGGGGGGGACTATGGCTACACCTTC.